This TCR beta chain is drawn from a study of blood T cell repertoires in COVID-19. Study information: Some COVID-19 samples were acute and others convalescent; all came from the United States, Italy and Spain. Sample material is recorded as cDNA or gDNA derived from T cells, B-cell-depleted T cells, or PBMCs.

Germline V gene data show CDR1 as SGHDT and CDR2 as YYEEEE. The junction had 1 base not matched to a gene; V was cut back by 0 bases and J by 1 base. This CDR3 region has 16 residues. Seattle patients were enrolled while actively infected and followed longitudinally. In the source study's methods: Estimation of nucleated cell counts was performed using reference gene primer amplification. This table comes from immunoSEQ multiplex PCR, and its TCRdb copy is limited to in-frame clones, with some not included. That table is the source of V, J and clone size, and D and trimming were worked out from the DNA. The table records tens of thousands of clones, more than 70% of them present only once.

Sequenced material: peripheral blood. This receptor was obtained from a man aged 25-40 years with COVID-19, enrolled during active disease. The chain recombines TRBV5-6 with TRBJ2-2; TRBD2 agrees at 9 bases. CDR3 bases: TGTGCCAGCAGCTTGGGGACTAGCGTGAACACCGGGGAGCTGTTTTTT. It encodes CASSLGTSVNTGELFF.